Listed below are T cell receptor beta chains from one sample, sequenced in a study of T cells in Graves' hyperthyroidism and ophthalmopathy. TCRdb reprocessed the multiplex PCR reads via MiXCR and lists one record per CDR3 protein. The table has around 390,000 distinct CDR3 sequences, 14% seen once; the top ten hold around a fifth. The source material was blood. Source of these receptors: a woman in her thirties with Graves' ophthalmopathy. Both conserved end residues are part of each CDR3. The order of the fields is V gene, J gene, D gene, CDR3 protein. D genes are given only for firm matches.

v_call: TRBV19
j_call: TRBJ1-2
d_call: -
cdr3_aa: CASSIGGGANYGYTF

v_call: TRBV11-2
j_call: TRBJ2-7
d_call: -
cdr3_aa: CASSFQLADEQYF

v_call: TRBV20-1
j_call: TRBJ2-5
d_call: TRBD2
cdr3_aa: CSAGLAGGRETQYF

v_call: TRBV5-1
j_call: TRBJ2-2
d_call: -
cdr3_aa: CASSFISGFANTGELFF

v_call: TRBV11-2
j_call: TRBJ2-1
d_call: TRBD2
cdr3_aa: CASSWGLADNEQFF

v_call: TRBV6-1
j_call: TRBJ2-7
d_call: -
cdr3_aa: CASSSLPGTFEQYF

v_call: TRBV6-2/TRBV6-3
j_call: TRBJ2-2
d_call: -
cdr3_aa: CASSYSRWVTGELFF

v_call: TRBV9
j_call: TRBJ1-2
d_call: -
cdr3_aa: CASSVGQSNYGYTF

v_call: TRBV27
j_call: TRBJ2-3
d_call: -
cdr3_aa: CASSLAITDTQYF

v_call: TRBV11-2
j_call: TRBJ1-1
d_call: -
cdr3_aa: CASSRKVSNTEAFF

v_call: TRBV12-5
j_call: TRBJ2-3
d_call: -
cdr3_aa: CASGWATLTDTQYF

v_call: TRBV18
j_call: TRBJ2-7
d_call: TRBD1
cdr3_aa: CASSPSTGNYEQYF

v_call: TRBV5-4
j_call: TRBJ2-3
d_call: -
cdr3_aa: CASSWPGGATDTQYF

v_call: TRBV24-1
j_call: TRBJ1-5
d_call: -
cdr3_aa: CATSDTSEPGGNQPQHF

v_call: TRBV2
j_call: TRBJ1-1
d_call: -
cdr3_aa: CASSPRVTTEAFF

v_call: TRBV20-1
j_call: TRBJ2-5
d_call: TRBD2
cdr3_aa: CSARKPGTREETQYF

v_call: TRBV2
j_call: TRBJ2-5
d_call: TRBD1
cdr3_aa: CASTGRGTTQETQYF

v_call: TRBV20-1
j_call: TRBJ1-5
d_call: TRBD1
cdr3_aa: CSARDLGGQSNQPQHF

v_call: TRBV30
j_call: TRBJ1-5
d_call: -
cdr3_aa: CAWRSQVANQPQHF

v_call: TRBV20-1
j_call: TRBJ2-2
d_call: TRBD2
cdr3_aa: CSARTSGETGELFF

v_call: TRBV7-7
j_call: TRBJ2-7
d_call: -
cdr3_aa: CASSLAGSNEQYF

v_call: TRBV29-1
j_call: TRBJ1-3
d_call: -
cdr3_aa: CSVEDTKGYGNTIYF

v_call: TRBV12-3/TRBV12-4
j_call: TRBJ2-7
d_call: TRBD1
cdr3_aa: CASSRPDRGGPYEQYF

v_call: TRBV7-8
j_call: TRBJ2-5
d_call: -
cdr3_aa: CASSAGPEGQETQYF

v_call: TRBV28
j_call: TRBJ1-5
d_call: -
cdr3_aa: CAIKASNQPQHF

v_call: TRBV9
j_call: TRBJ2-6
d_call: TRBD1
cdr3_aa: CASSDGQGAGGANVLTF

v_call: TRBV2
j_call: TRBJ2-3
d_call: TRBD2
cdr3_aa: CASSDGLAGGRGTQYF

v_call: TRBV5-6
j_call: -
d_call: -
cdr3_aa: CAGNFGSPYEQFF

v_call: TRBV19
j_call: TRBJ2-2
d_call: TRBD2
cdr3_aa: CASRVPSGVAGELFF

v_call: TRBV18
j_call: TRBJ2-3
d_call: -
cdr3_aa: CASSRGDSTDTQYF

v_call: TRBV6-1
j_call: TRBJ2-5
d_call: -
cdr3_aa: CASSEFNEKETQYF

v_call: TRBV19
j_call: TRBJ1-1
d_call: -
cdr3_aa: CASSQQGGTEAFF

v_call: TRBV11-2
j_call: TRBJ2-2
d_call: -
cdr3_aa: CASSFFRANTGELFF

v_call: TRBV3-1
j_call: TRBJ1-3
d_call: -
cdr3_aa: CATAPGEPPGNTIYF

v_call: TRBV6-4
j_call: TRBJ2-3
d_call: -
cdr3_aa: CASSAGTSTDTQYF

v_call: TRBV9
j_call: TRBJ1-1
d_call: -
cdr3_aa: CASSVASGGFAEAFF

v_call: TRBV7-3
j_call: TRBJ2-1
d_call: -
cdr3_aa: CASSSLGGAWDEQFF

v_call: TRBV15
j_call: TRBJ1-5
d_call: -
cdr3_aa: CATSREGRGDQPQHF

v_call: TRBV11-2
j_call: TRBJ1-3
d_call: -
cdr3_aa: CASSDQAGGERNTIYF

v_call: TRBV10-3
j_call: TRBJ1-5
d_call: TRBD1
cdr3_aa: CAISESRGPAHQPQHF